Shown below are 31 T cell receptor beta chains from a single sample sequenced in a study of T cell responses to AZD1222 COVID-19 vaccine. Assay used: immunoSEQ multiplex PCR; TCRdb lists only in-frame clones, some missing. Seen here are 77,000 or so clones, under 95% observed once, and the top ten hold around 26%. This sample comprised peripheral blood, obtained 28 days after the second AZD1222 dose. The receptors here all came from an adult who received the AZD1222 COVID-19 vaccine.

The V and J genes are TRBV19 and TRBJ2-3; TRBD2 matches 7 bases. Per germline, CDR1 LNHDA and CDR2 SQIVND (reference sequence). CDR3 size: 13 residues. Trimming cost V 7 bases and J 1 base; bases outside gene matches: 2. CDR3 nucleotides: TGTGCCAGTACGGCGGGGGGCACAGATACGCAGTATTTT. Residues: CASTAGGTDTQYF.

The gene calls are TRBV13 and TRBJ1-6, with D unresolved. The V end was cut by 5 bases, the J end by 4 bases, with 3 bases between. Germline values: CDR1 PRHDT, CDR2 FYEKMQ (reference sequence). CDR3 length: 12 amino acids. The CDR3 here is CASSHYNSPLHF. As DNA, the CDR3 is TGTGCCAGCAGCCATTATAATTCACCCCTCCACTTT.

V and J are TRBV27 and TRBJ2-1; 7 bases are shared with TRBD2. Trimming removed 4 bases from V and 9 bases from J; junction bases left unmatched: 9. The CDR3 is 14 amino acids. The germline gives CDR1 MNHEY, CDR2 SMNVEV (reference sequence). CDR3 residues: CASSSSRGWGEQFF. Here the CDR3 DNA reads TGTGCCAGCAGTTCATCGCGGGGGTGGGGTGAGCAGTTCTTC.

The V and J genes are TRBV28 and TRBJ2-7; 7 bases line up with TRBD2. This CDR3 contains 14 residues. Germline lookup yields CDR1 MDHEN and CDR2 SYDVKM. With 8 bases clipped from V and 3 bases from J, the junction kept 10 bases outside the gene matches. DNA of the CDR3: TGTGCCAGCGTCTCCGGGACTACTCACTACGAGCAGTACTTC. Translating it yields CASVSGTTHYEQYF.

In DNA, the CDR3 is TGTGCCATCAGTGAGGAAGGGGCGACTAATGAAAAACTGTTTTTT. Translated: CAISEEGATNEKLFF. The chain is built from TRBV10-3 and TRBJ1-4, with D maybe TRBD1 (5 bases). V was clipped by 2 bases and J by 2 bases, with 9 bases between them. The CDR3 covers 15 residues. Germline V gives CDR1 ENHRY, CDR2 SYGVKD.

This chain uses TRBV7-9 with TRBJ1-2, with D perhaps TRBD1 (5 bases). Trimming took 0 bases from V and 6 from J, leaving 20 bases between them. The CDR3 has 17 amino acids. Germline CDR1 reads SEHNR; CDR2 reads FQNEAQ (reference sequence). This chain's CDR3 is CASSLARDVGGRHGYTF. CDR3 in DNA: TGTGCCAGCAGCTTAGCCCGGGACGTTGGCGGACGTCATGGCTACACCTTC.

Note on this clone: The sample has other DNA sequences that encode this CDR3 too. The J gene is TRBJ2-7, the V gene TRBV28; the D gene is possibly TRBD2 (6 bases). The V end lost 3 bases, the J end lost 2 bases, and 8 bases lay between the germline ends. Germline CDR1 is MDHEN and CDR2 is SYDVKM. CDR3 length: 13 amino acids. The DNA of the CDR3 is TGTGCCAGCAGTTTGGAGGGCCCCTACGAGCAGTACTTC. Its protein product is CASSLEGPYEQYF.

The chain couples TRBV20-1 to TRBJ2-2; no clear D gene. With 6 bases removed from V and 6 bases from J, the gap between germline ends came to 8 bases. CDR1 is DFQATT and CDR2 is SNEGSKA in the germline V gene (reference sequence). This CDR3 contains 11 residues. CDR3 sequence: CSARAPGELFF. The CDR3 DNA reads TGCAGTGCCCGTGCGCCCGGGGAGCTGTTTTTT.

The rearrangement joins TRBV9 to TRBJ2-2; the D is unclear. Germline CDR1 is SGDLS and CDR2 is YYNGEE. The CDR3 is 16 amino acids. The ends were cut back, 0 bases at V and 4 bases at J, with 13 bases in the middle. CDR3 sequence reads: CASSVEGRVGTGELFF. DNA of the CDR3: TGTGCCAGCAGCGTAGAGGGTAGGGTCGGCACCGGGGAGCTGTTTTTT.

The chain is built from TRBV27 and TRBJ2-7, with D perhaps matching TRBD1 (5 bases). The germline V gene has CDR1 MNHEY and CDR2 SMNVEV (reference sequence). V lost 8 bases, J lost 3 bases, and 20 bases lay in between. The CDR3 consists of 15 residues. The CDR3 sequence: CASGKGWVTGYEQYF. In DNA form, the CDR3 reads TGTGCCAGCGGGAAGGGGTGGGTAACAGGCTACGAGCAGTACTTC.

V usage is TRBV5-1 and J usage is TRBJ1-2; TRBD1 matches at 7 bases. Per germline, CDR1 SGHRS and CDR2 YFSETQ. The CDR3 totals 15 residues. V shed 4 bases, J shed 7 bases, and the junction held 13 bases outside the gene matches. In DNA form, the CDR3 reads TGCGCCAGCAGCCAGCCTCGGACAGGATGGATTGGCTACACCTTC. This sequence encodes CASSQPRTGWIGYTF. Using reference TRBV5-1 and TRBJ1-2 for the parts outside the CDR3, the full variable domain is KAGVTQTPRYLIKTRGQQVTLSCSPISGHRSVSWYQQTPGQGLQFLFEYFSETQRNKGNFPGRFSGRQFSNSRSEMNVSTLELGDSALYLCASSQPRTGWIGYTFGSGTRLTVV.

The chain carries TRBV5-1 and TRBJ2-3; no clear D gene. CDR1 and CDR2 from the germline V gene are SGHRS and YFSETQ. V lost 4 bases to trimming and J lost 4 bases, with 7 bases between them. The CDR3 is 12 amino acids. CDR3: CASSLGSDTQYF. The CDR3 DNA sequence: TGCGCCAGCAGCCTAGGGTCAGATACGCAGTATTTT.

The V and J genes are TRBV4-1 and TRBJ2-7; D may be TRBD1 or TRBD2 (5 bases each). CDR1 and CDR2 from the germline V gene are MGHRA and YSYEKL. Trimming pared 3 bases from V and 3 bases from J, leaving 15 bases between. The CDR3 spans 15 residues. The CDR3 sequence is CASSHFPQGRYEQYF. The CDR3 DNA reads TGCGCCAGCAGCCATTTCCCCCAGGGACGCTACGAGCAGTACTTC.

The chain has TRBV28 and TRBJ1-4; a possible D gene is TRBD1 (6 bases). V dropped 3 bases and J dropped 4 bases, with 21 bases sitting between them. Germline V gene data show CDR1 as MDHEN and CDR2 as SYDVKM. The CDR3 has 18 amino acids. Here the CDR3 reads CASSLSFIRAGDNEKLFF. CDR3 nucleotides: TGTGCCAGCAGTTTGTCGTTTATCAGAGCAGGGGATAATGAAAAACTGTTTTTT.

V usage is TRBV28 and J usage is TRBJ1-1; maybe TRBD1 (5 bases). The V end was cut by 3 bases, the J end by 1 base, with 15 bases between. Germline V gene sequence: CDR1 MDHEN, CDR2 SYDVKM. The CDR3 is 16 amino acids. CDR3 loop: CASSFLIGGGNTEAFF. CDR3 coding DNA: TGTGCCAGCAGTTTCTTAATCGGGGGGGGGAACACTGAAGCTTTCTTT.

The J gene is TRBJ1-2, the V gene TRBV11-3; 9 nucleotides match TRBD1. This CDR3 has 14 amino acids. Germline assignment: CDR1 SGHNT and CDR2 YENEEA. Trimming at V came to 0 bases and at J to 5 bases, leaving 1 base not matched to a gene. CDR3 nucleotide sequence: TGTGCCAGCAGCTTAGACGGGACAGGGTATGGCTACACCTTC. Encoded protein: CASSLDGTGYGYTF.

The rearrangement joins TRBV7-3 to TRBJ1-1; D may be TRBD1 (6 bases). CDR3 length: 14 residues. Germline loops: CDR1 SGHTA, CDR2 FQGTGA. Trimming took off 3 bases at V and 1 base at J, with 9 bases between the two ends. The CDR3 loop is CASSFTGPNTEAFF. As DNA, the CDR3 is TGTGCCAGCAGCTTTACAGGGCCGAACACTGAAGCTTTCTTT. The variable domain in full, with the rest retrieved from reference TRBV7-3 and TRBJ1-1, is GAGVSQTPSNKVTEKGKYVELRCDPISGHTALYWYRQSLGQGPEFLIYFQGTGAADDSGLPNDRFFAVRPEGSVSTLKIQRTERGDSAVYLCASSFTGPNTEAFFGQGTRLTVV.

The V gene is TRBV29-1, the J gene TRBJ1-1; 9 bases align to TRBD1. The J segment lost 7 bases and the V segment lost 5 bases, leaving 11 bases of the junction unmatched. The CDR3 has 14 amino acids. Germline CDR1 and CDR2: SQVTM and ANQGSEA. DNA of the CDR3: TGCAGCGTTCTACTTATTGGGACAGGGTATGAAGCTTTCTTT. Amino acids: CSVLLIGTGYEAFF.

The gene calls are TRBV19 and TRBJ1-3; no firm D call. Between the trimmed V and J ends, which lost 3 bases and 2 bases, there was a span of 14 bases. Per the germline V gene, CDR1 is LNHDA and CDR2 is SQIVND (reference sequence). This CDR3 has 16 residues. This CDR3 is CASSIFGISTGNTIYF. The CDR3 DNA reads as TGTGCCAGTAGTATTTTTGGCATTAGTACTGGAAACACCATATATTTT.

The J gene is TRBJ2-5, the V gene TRBV9; TRBD2 matches 13 bases. The germline V gene has CDR1 SGDLS and CDR2 YYNGEE. The CDR3 totals 15 residues. J lost 3 bases, V lost 4 bases, and 3 bases had no gene match. The CDR3: CASSLGLAGKETQYF. The CDR3 DNA is TGTGCCAGCAGCCTGGGACTAGCGGGAAAAGAGACCCAGTACTTC. Complete variable domain (other parts from reference TRBV9 and TRBJ2-5): DSGVTQTPKHLITATGQRVTLRCSPRSGDLSVYWYQQSLDQGLQFLIQYYNGEERAKGNILERFSAQQFPDLHSELNLSSLELGDSALYFCASSLGLAGKETQYFGPGTRLLVL.

The chain is built from TRBV2 and TRBJ2-1, with 9 bases fitting TRBD2. The CDR3 contains 14 residues. In germline, CDR1 is SNHLY, CDR2 FYNNEI. V shed 8 bases, J shed 5 bases, and the junction held 7 bases outside the gene matches. CDR3 region: CASYQLAGNNEQFF. The CDR3 DNA follows: TGTGCCAGCTACCAACTAGCGGGCAACAATGAGCAGTTCTTC.

This chain links TRBV7-9 with TRBJ2-3, with D perhaps matching TRBD1 (5 bases). There are 13 residues in the CDR3. The germline CDR1 and CDR2 sequences are SEHNR and FQNEAQ (reference sequence). V dropped 5 bases and J dropped 5 bases, with 11 bases sitting between them. CDR3 sequence reads: CASSGTTVDTQYF. The DNA of the CDR3 is TGTGCCAGCAGCGGAACGACAGTAGATACGCAGTATTTT.

The chain joins TRBV7-9 to TRBJ1-5; weak D call: TRBD1 (6 bases). The CDR3 totals 13 residues. Germline V lookup: CDR1 SEHNR, CDR2 FQNEAQ (reference sequence). Trimming left V 1 base short and J 7 bases short, with 8 bases between. The chain's CDR3 is CASSLVGGQPQHF. CDR3 bases: TGTGCCAGCAGCTTAGTAGGGGGGCAGCCCCAGCATTTT.

The V gene is TRBV9, the J gene TRBJ1-5, with 7 bases identical to TRBD1. This CDR3 is 15 amino acids long. Trimming at V came to 4 bases and at J to 1 base, leaving 5 bases not matched to a gene. The V gene's germline CDR1 is SGDLS and CDR2 YYNGEE. The CDR3 region is CASSPTGLSNQPQHF. DNA for the CDR3: TGTGCCAGCAGCCCGACAGGGTTGAGCAATCAGCCCCAGCATTTT. The variable domain in full, completed from reference TRBV9 and TRBJ1-5, reads DSGVTQTPKHLITATGQRVTLRCSPRSGDLSVYWYQQSLDQGLQFLIQYYNGEERAKGNILERFSAQQFPDLHSELNLSSLELGDSALYFCASSPTGLSNQPQHFGDGTRLSIL.

The gene calls are TRBV3-1 (or the pseudogene TRBV3-2) and TRBJ1-5; no firm D call. The CDR3 is 14 residues long. Germline lookup yields CDR1 LGHDT and CDR2 YNNKEL (reference sequence). V was trimmed by 1 base and J by 5 bases, leaving 9 bases between them. As DNA, the CDR3 is TGTGCCAGCAGCCAAGGACTCCCGGATCAGCCCCAGCATTTT. Its protein product is CASSQGLPDQPQHF.

The V call is TRBV5-4, the J call TRBJ2-7; TRBD2 is a possible D gene (6 bases). Looked up from germline, CDR1 is SGHNT and CDR2 is YYREEE (reference sequence). This CDR3 has 14 residues. Trimming left V 4 bases short and J 4 bases short, with 15 bases between. CDR3 protein: CASSRGTAYYEQYF. The DNA of the CDR3 is TGTGCCAGCAGCCGGGGGACGGCTTATTACGAGCAGTACTTC.

To note about this clone: Other DNA sequences in this sample translate to the same CDR3. V usage is TRBV5-1 and J usage is TRBJ1-2; D ambiguous. V gave up 0 bases and J gave up 7 bases, with 10 bases separating them. Per germline, CDR1 SGHRS and CDR2 YFSETQ. This CDR3 is built from 13 residues. CDR3 region: CASSLEGLGGYTF. Here the CDR3 DNA reads TGCGCCAGCAGCTTGGAAGGGTTGGGTGGCTACACCTTC.

The genes are TRBV5-6 and TRBJ1-2; TRBD1 matches 8 bases. The CDR3 runs 15 residues. Trimming cost V 2 bases and J 4 bases; bases outside gene matches: 7. Looked up from germline, CDR1 is SGHDT and CDR2 is YYEEEE. The CDR3 bases are TGTGCCAGCAGCTTCAGGGGACAGGAATTCTATGGCTACACCTTC. It yields the protein CASSFRGQEFYGYTF.

The table lists this clone with a count of one. The chain couples TRBV6-5 to TRBJ1-2, with D tentatively TRBD1 (6 bases). With 5 bases removed from V and 4 bases from J, the gap between germline ends came to 14 bases. The CDR3 totals 14 residues. The V gene's germline CDR1 is MNHEY and CDR2 SVGAGI. The CDR3 protein is CASSPIGGAYGYTF. In DNA, the CDR3 is TGTGCCAGCAGTCCCATCGGGGGGGCCTATGGCTACACCTTC.

This chain uses TRBV29-1 with TRBJ2-5; unclear D gene. CDR1 is SQVTM and CDR2 is ANQGSEA in the germline V gene. The CDR3 spans 13 residues. Trimming removed 3 bases from V and 5 bases from J, with 13 bases in between. CDR3 sequence reads: CSVDFHGQETQYF. The CDR3 DNA reads TGCAGCGTTGACTTCCACGGGCAGGAGACCCAGTACTTC.

The V and J genes are TRBV6-9 and TRBJ2-1; 10 bases match TRBD2. The CDR3 is 14 amino acids. J was trimmed by 6 bases and V by 6 bases; bases with no gene match: 5. From germline, CDR1 is MNHGY and CDR2 SVAAGI. The CDR3 DNA follows: TGTGCCAGCAGATCTGAGCGGGAGGGCAATGAGCAGTTCTTC. Translating gives CASRSEREGNEQFF.